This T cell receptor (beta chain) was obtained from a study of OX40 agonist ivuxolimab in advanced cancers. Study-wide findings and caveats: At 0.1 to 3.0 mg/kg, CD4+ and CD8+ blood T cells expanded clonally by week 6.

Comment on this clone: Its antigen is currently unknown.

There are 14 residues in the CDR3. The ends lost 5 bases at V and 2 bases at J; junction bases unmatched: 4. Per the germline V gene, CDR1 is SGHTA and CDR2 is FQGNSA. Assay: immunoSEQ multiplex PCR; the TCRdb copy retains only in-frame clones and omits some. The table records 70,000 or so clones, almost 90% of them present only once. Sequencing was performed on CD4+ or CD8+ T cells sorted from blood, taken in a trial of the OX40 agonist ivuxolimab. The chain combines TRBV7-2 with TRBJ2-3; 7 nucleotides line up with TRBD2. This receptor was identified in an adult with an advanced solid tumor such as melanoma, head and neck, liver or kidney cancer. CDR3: CASSLGLPTDTQYF. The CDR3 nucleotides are TGTGCCAGCAGCCTGGGACTACCCACAGATACGCAGTATTTT.